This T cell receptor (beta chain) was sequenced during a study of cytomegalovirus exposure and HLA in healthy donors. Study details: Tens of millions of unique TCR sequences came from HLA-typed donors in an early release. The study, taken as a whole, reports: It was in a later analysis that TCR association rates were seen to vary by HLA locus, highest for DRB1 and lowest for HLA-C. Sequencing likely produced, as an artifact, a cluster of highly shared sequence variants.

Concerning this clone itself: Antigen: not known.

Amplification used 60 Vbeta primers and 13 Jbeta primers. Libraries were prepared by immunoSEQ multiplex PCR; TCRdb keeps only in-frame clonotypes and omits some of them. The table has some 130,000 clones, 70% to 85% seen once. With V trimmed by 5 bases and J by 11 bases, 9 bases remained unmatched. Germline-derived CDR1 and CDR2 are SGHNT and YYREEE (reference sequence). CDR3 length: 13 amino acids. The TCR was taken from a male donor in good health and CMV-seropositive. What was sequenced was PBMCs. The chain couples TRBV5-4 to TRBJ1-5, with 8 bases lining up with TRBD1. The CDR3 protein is CASSEQGVPAQHF. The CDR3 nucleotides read TGTGCCAGCAGTGAACAGGGGGTTCCGGCCCAGCATTTT. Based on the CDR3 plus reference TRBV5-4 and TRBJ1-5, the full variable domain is ETGVTQSPTHLIKTRGQQVTLRCSSQSGHNTVSWYQQALGQGPQFIFQYYREEENGRGNFPPRFSGLQFPNYSSELNVNALELDDSALYLCASSEQGVPAQHFGDGTRLSIL.